The 14 T cell receptor beta chains presented below share a single source sample, sequenced in a study of blood T cell repertoires in COVID-19. Here immunoSEQ multiplex PCR was the method, and the copy in TCRdb shows in-frame clones only, minus some. The repertoire holds 100,000 to 150,000 clones, with 80% to 95% as singletons. Sample: peripheral blood. The source of these receptors is a man aged 45 to 65 with COVID-19, enrolled during active disease.

V is TRBV5-1 and J is TRBJ2-5; 12 nucleotides match TRBD2. Germline V CDR1 and CDR2: SGHRS, YFSETQ. With V trimmed by 3 bases and J by 5 bases, 5 bases remained unmatched. CDR3 length: 15 amino acids. In DNA, the CDR3 is TGCGCCAGCAGCTGGGGGACTAGCGGGCGGGAGACCCAGTACTTC. Protein product: CASSWGTSGRETQYF. Together with reference TRBV5-1 and TRBJ2-5, the CDR3 gives the full variable domain: KAGVTQTPRYLIKTRGQQVTLSCSPISGHRSVSWYQQTPGQGLQFLFEYFSETQRNKGNFPGRFSGRQFSNSRSEMNVSTLELGDSALYLCASSWGTSGRETQYFGPGTRLLVL.

In this sample, this clone turned up a few times. V usage is TRBV10-3 and J usage is TRBJ1-1, with 10 bases identical to TRBD1. V trimming: 11 bases; J trimming: 5 bases; junction bases outside the gene matches: 8. The CDR3 sequence is 13 residues long. Germline V lookup: CDR1 ENHRY, CDR2 SYGVKD. CDR3 nucleotides: TGTGCCTCTAAAGGACAGGGGGAGACTGAAGCTTTCTTT. Residues: CASKGQGETEAFF.

The chain combines TRBV5-1 with TRBJ2-5, with 7 positions matching TRBD2. The V gene end was trimmed by 1 base and the J gene end by 4 bases; junction bases not matched to a gene: 7. This CDR3 is 15 amino acids long. Germline V gene data show CDR1 as SGHRS and CDR2 as YFSETQ. CDR3 region: CASSLISGGGETQYF. CDR3 in DNA: TGCGCCAGCAGCTTGATATCGGGGGGTGGAGAGACCCAGTACTTC.

This clone appeared a single time. The rearrangement joins TRBV2 to TRBJ2-7; 8 bases are a match to TRBD2. V trimming: 6 bases; J trimming: 6 bases; junction bases outside the gene matches: 4. CDR1 SNHLY and CDR2 FYNNEI come from the germline V gene. CDR3 size: 12 residues. The DNA of the CDR3 is TGTGCCAGCAGCCTAGCGGGTAGCGAGCAGTACGTC. This translates into CASSLAGSEQYV.

This clone has a handful of counts. V is TRBV2 and J is TRBJ2-3, with TRBD2 identical over 10 bases. CDR3 length: 15 amino acids. V gave up 8 bases and J gave up 5 bases; unmatched junction bases: 10. Germline CDR1 SNHLY, CDR2 FYNNEI. Here the CDR3 DNA reads TGTGCCAGCGGGAGGACTAGCGGCAGGGAAGATACGCAGTATTTT. Its translation is CASGRTSGREDTQYF.

This chain links TRBV5-4 with TRBJ2-2; 11 bases map to TRBD2. Germline lookup yields CDR1 SGHNT and CDR2 YYREEE (reference sequence). The CDR3 runs 16 residues. With 5 bases clipped from V and 2 bases from J, the junction kept 5 bases outside the gene matches. CDR3 protein: CASSSLAGGNTGELFF. CDR3 DNA sequence: TGTGCCAGCAGTTCTCTAGCGGGAGGCAACACCGGGGAGCTGTTTTTT. The full variable domain, its missing parts supplied by reference TRBV5-4 and TRBJ2-2, is ETGVTQSPTHLIKTRGQQVTLRCSSQSGHNTVSWYQQALGQGPQFIFQYYREEENGRGNFPPRFSGLQFPNYSSELNVNALELDDSALYLCASSSLAGGNTGELFFGEGSRLTVL.

The sample holds a few counts of this clone. The genes are TRBV7-9 and TRBJ1-5, with a tentative D call TRBD1 (5 bases). The CDR3 has 14 residues. Trimming left V 1 base short and J 2 bases short, with 6 bases between. Germline assignment: CDR1 SEHNR and CDR2 FQNEAQ (reference sequence). The DNA for the CDR3 is TGTGCCAGCAGCTTAGAAGGGGGCAATCAGCCCCAGCATTTT. This sequence encodes CASSLEGGNQPQHF.

The chain joins TRBV28 to TRBJ2-3; D is possibly TRBD2 (5 bases). The CDR3 is 14 residues long. Trimming cost V 8 bases and J 2 bases, with 14 bases left between them. CDR1 and CDR2 (germline): MDHEN, SYDVKM. The CDR3 loop is CASRLAGATDTQYF. The CDR3 coding sequence is TGTGCCAGCCGACTGGCGGGTGCCACAGATACGCAGTATTTT.

The chain has TRBV11-2 and TRBJ2-5; no clear D gene. The germline V gene encodes CDR1 SGHAT and CDR2 FQNNGV. CDR3 size: 14 residues. V was trimmed by 5 bases and J by 5 bases, leaving 15 bases between them. CDR3 sequence: CASSPRHPEETQYF. DNA for the CDR3: TGTGCCAGCAGCCCCCGACACCCCGAGGAGACCCAGTACTTC.

The V gene is TRBV12-3 or TRBV12-4, the J gene TRBJ2-7, with D tentatively TRBD1 (5 bases). The CDR3 length is 13 residues. Trimming took 5 bases from V and 5 from J, leaving 13 bases between them. The CDR3 sequence is CASSLSPGNEQYV. The DNA for the CDR3 is TGTGCCAGCAGTCTATCGCCAGGGAACGAGCAGTACGTC.

The chain is built from TRBV27 and TRBJ1-2; TRBD1 aligns across 8 bases. V shed 5 bases and J 0 bases; nucleotides not matched to a gene: 2. CDR1 and CDR2 from the germline V gene are MNHEY and SMNVEV (reference sequence). CDR3 size: 14 residues. The CDR3 DNA is TGTGCCAGCAGTCGACAGGGGTCTAACTATGGCTACACCTTC. Translation gives CASSRQGSNYGYTF.

This chain connects TRBV28 to TRBJ1-1; D is possibly TRBD1 (6 bases). The ends were cut back, 1 base at V and 10 bases at J, with 16 bases in the middle. Germline CDR1 MDHEN, CDR2 SYDVKM. The CDR3 has 14 residues. The CDR3 region is CASSLSPDSGGAFF. In DNA, the CDR3 is TGTGCCAGCAGTTTATCGCCGGACAGCGGAGGAGCTTTCTTT.

The V gene is TRBV15, the J gene TRBJ2-7, with 7 bases lining up with TRBD1. The CDR3 contains 19 residues. The germline V gene has CDR1 LNHNV and CDR2 YYDKDF (reference sequence). J was trimmed by 3 bases and V by 0 bases; bases with no gene match: 17. CDR3 DNA sequence: TGTGCCACCAGCAGAGATTCATCCCCGTCCGGGACAGCATACTACGAGCAGTACGTC. As protein: CATSRDSSPSGTAYYEQYV.

J is TRBJ1-2 and V is TRBV4-1; TRBD1 matches 10 bases. With 2 bases clipped from V and 6 bases from J, the junction kept 3 bases outside the gene matches. The CDR3 has 14 residues. Germline V gives CDR1 MGHRA, CDR2 YSYEKL. The CDR3 region has the DNA TGCGCCAGCAGCCAACCGGGACAGGGGCATGGCTACACCTTC. Its translation is CASSQPGQGHGYTF.